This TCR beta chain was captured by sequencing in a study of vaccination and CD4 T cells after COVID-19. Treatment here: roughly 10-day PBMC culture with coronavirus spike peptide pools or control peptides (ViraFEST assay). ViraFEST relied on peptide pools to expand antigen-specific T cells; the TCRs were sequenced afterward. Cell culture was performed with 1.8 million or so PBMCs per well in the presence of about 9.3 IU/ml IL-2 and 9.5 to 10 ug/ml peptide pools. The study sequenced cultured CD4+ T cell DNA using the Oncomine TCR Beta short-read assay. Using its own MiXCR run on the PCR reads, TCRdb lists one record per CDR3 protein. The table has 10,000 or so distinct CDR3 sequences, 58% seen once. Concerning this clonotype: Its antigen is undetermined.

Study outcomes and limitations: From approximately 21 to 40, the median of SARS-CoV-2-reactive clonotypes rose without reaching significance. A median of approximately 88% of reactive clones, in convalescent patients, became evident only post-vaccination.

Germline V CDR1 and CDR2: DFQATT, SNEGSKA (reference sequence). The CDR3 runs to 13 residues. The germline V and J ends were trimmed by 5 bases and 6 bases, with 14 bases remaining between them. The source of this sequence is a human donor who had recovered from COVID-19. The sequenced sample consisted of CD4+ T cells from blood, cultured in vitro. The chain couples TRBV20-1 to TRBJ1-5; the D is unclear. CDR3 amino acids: CSARAGKSQPQHF. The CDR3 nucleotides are TGCAGTGCTCGGGCCGGGAAGAGTCAGCCCCAGCATTTT.